This T cell receptor (beta chain) originates from a study of metastatic and nonmetastatic thyroid tumors (dated by TCRdb to about 2020). About the full investigation: The researchers compared repertoires between peripheral blood samples and tumor or nodule tissue samples from patients with malignant or benign thyroid disease. Here is what the overall study found, with its caveats: TCR beta diversity was reported as significantly higher in malignant tumors than in benign nodules, in both blood and tumor samples.

This clone was found many times. Its antigen specificity is not known. No quality values exist for individual bases; no much larger clone is one base distant. No treatment had been received by any patient before thyroid surgery. Patient clinical samples collected from the early 2010s to the late 2010s were retrospectively analysed using T-cell receptor beta sequencing. The protocol used for the library was PCR. For sequencing, an Illumina HiSeq 4000 was employed. High-throughput sequencing was used to profile the TCR beta-chain CDR3 region of each patient. Under the source paper's analysis protocol: Drawing on CDR3 differences between clinicopathological groups, the researchers built a classifier meant to tell apart patients with distant-metastatic papillary thyroid cancer. To measure repertoire diversity the researchers used the Shannon index, while the Morisita-Horn index served to gauge how similar the tumor and blood repertoires were. TCRdb reprocessed the public reads (quality trimming at Q25 with fastp, clone calling with MiXCR) and kept in-frame beta chains. The V and J calls come from TCRdb's annotation, not from the publication. This sample has approximately 32,000 clones in its table, and 20% to 25% of those were observed once. In total, the top ten clones hold less than 4% of the sample.

The CDR3 has 17 amino acids, counting the end cysteine and phenylalanine. Of the read, only the CDR3 DNA is kept; its 51 bases are in frame from base 1. CDR1 and CDR2, per the germline V gene, are KGHSH and LQKENI. Unmatched junction bases come to 4, with V trimmed by 5 bases and J by 0 bases. The V and J genes are TRBV18 and TRBJ2-2; the junction holds 12 bases that match TRBD2. The specimen was tumor tissue. This TCR was sampled from a male donor with papillary thyroid cancer or a benign thyroid nodule (not recorded which). Some clones in this sample may be carry-over from other donors' samples. CDR3 protein: CASSKTSGSSNTGELFF. The DNA is as follows: TGTGCCAGCTCAAAGACTAGCGGGAGCTCGAACACCGGGGAGCTGTTTTTT. Where the CDR3 stops, the reference TRBV18 and TRBJ2-2 genes take over; the full variable domain is NAGVMQNPRHLVRRRGQEARLRCSPMKGHSHVYWYRQLPEEGLKFMVYLQKENIIDESGMPKERFSAEFPKEGPSILRIQQVVRGDSAAYFCASSKTSGSSNTGELFFGEGSRLTVL.